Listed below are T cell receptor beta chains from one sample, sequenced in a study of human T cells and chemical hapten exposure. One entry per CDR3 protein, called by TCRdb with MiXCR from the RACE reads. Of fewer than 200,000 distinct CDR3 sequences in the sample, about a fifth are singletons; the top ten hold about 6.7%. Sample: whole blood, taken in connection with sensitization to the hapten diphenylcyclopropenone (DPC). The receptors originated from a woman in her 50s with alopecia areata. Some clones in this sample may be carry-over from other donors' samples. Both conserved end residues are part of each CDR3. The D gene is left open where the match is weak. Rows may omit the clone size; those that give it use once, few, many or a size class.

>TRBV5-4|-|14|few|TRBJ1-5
TGTGCCAGCAGCTTACAAGGCTTCGATCAGCCCCAGCATTTT
CASSLQGFDQPQHF
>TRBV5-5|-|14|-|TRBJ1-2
TGTGCCAGCAGCTTGGACGCAGGTTTTCGAGGCTACACCTTC
CASSLDAGFRGYTF
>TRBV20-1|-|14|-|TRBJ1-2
TGCAGTGCTCCCGGGACATTAGGGGCCTATGGCTACACCTTC
CSAPGTLGAYGYTF
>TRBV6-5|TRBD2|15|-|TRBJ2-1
TGTGCCAGCAGCCGTGGACTAGCGGGAGCTGGGGAGCAGTTCTTC
CASSRGLAGAGEQFF
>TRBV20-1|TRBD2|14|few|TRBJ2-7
TGCAGTGCTAGCGCTGAGACTAGCGCTTACGAGCAGTACTTC
CSASAETSAYEQYF
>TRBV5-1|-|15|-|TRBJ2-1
TGCGCCAGCAGCTTGAGGCTAGAGAGGGAAGGTGAGCAGTTCTTC
CASSLRLEREGEQFF
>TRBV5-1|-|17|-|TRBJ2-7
TGCGCCAGCAGCGGCCACCTTTCGGGGGACTTTTCGTATGAGCAGTACTTC
CASSGHLSGDFSYEQYF
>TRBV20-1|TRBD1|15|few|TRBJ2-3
TGCAGTGCTAGAGATTGGGGACAGGGTACAGATACGCAGTATTTT
CSARDWGQGTDTQYF
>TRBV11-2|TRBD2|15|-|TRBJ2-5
TGTGCCAGCAGCTTTGGACTAGCGGGGCAAGAGACCCAGTACTTC
CASSFGLAGQETQYF
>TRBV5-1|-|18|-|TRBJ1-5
TGCGCCAGCAGCTTGGATACGAACGGGGTAGGGTCTGATCAGCCCCAGCATTTT
CASSLDTNGVGSDQPQHF
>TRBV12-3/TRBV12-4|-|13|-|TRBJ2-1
TGTGCCAGCAGTTTAACTAGTACGAATGAGCAGTTCTTC
CASSLTSTNEQFF
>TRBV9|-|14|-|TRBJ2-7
TGTGCCAGCAGCGTAGGGACCTTCTCCGGGGAGCAGTACTTC
CASSVGTFSGEQYF
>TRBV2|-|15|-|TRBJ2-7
TGTGCCAGCAGTGAACTGGAGACATTCTCCTACGAGCAGTACTTC
CASSELETFSYEQYF
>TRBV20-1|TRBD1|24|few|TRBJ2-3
TGCAGTGCTAGAGCCTACACCCGTTCAGGGGGCGGGTTGATCTCCACCATTGGCACAGATACGCAGTATTTT
CSARAYTRSGGGLISTIGTDTQYF
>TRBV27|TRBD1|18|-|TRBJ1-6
TGTGCCAGCAGTTTCCTCATCACAGGGGGCCAATATAATTCACCCCTCCACTTT
CASSFLITGGQYNSPLHF
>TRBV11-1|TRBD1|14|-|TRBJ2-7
TGTGCCAGCAGCTTTGGACAGGAGACCTACGAGCAGTACTTC
CASSFGQETYEQYF
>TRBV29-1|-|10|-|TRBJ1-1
TGCAGCGTTGTAATCACTGAAGCTTTCTTT
CSVVITEAFF
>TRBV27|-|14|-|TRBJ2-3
TGTGCCAGCAGTACCCGGACGGTGCTGGATACGCAGTATTTT
CASSTRTVLDTQYF
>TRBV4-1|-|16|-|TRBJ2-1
TGCGCCAGCAGCCTGGGGGACTTAATGATTTACAATGAGCAGTTCTTC
CASSLGDLMIYNEQFF
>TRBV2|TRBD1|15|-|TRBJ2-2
TGTGCCAGCAGTGGGACAGGGGGCGACACCGGGGAGCTGTTTTTT
CASSGTGGDTGELFF
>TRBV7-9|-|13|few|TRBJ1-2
TGTGCCAGCAGCTCGGCCATACTTATTGGCTACACCTTC
CASSSAILIGYTF
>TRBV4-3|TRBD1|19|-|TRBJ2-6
TGTGCCAGCAGCCAAGGAACAGGGGGTAAATTCTCTGGGGCCAACGTCCTGACTTTC
CASSQGTGGKFSGANVLTF
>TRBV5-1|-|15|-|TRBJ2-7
TGCGCCAGCAGGATGTCGGGAACAGGGAACTACGAGCAGTACTTC
CASRMSGTGNYEQYF
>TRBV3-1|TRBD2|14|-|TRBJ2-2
TGTGCCAGCAGCCTCGGACTAGGAGCGATGGAGCTGTTTTTT
CASSLGLGAMELFF
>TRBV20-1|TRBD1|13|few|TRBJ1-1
TGCAGTGTAGTAGGGGGCTTGGATACTGAAGCTTTCTTT
CSVVGGLDTEAFF
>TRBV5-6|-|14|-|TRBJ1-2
TGTGCCAGCAGCTTGAGACAGGCCTTCTATGGCTACACCTTC
CASSLRQAFYGYTF
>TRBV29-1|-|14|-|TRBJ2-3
TGCAGCGTTGGGGCAGGGTCTCTCACAGATACGCAGTATTTT
CSVGAGSLTDTQYF
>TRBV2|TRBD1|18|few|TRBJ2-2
TGTGCCAGCAGTCTCCAACCTCCGGGACAGGGGGCCACCGGGGAGCTGTTTTTT
CASSLQPPGQGATGELFF
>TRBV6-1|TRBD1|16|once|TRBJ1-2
TGTGCCAGCAGTGAACCAGGGGGCCAACGAAACTATGGCTACACCTTC
CASSEPGGQRNYGYTF
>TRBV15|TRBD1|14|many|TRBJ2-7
TGTGCCACCAGCGACTGGACAGGCACCTACGAGCAGTACTTC
CATSDWTGTYEQYF
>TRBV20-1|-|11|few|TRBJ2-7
TGCAGTGCTAGACTCAAGAACGAGCAGTACTTC
CSARLKNEQYF
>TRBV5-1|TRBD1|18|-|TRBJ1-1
TGCGCCAGCAGCCCACTGAATGGACAGGGGGGAGTAGGAACTGAAGCTTTCTTT
CASSPLNGQGGVGTEAFF
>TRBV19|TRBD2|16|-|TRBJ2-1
TGTGCCAGTAGTATAGCACAGAGCGGGGATTACAATGAGCAGTTCTTC
CASSIAQSGDYNEQFF
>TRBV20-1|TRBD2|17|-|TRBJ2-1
TGCAGTGCTGGGACTAGCGGGAGGGCCGGGTCCTACAATGAGCAGTTCTTC
CSAGTSGRAGSYNEQFF
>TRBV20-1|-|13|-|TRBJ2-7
TGCAGTGCACCGTGGGGGAGCTCCTACGAGCAGTACTTC
CSAPWGSSYEQYF
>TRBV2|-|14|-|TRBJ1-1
TGTGCCAGCAGTGAAATTAGGGGTACCGCTGAAGCTTTCTTT
CASSEIRGTAEAFF
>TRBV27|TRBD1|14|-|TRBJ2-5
TGTGCCAGCAGTCCAACCGGGACAGAAGAGACCCAGTACTTC
CASSPTGTEETQYF
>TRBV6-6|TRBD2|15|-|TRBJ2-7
TGTGCCAGCAGTCCGTCGTCGGGAGGTGGTTACGAGCAGTACTTC
CASSPSSGGGYEQYF
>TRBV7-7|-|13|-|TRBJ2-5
TGTGCCAGCAGCTTCGCTGGGAAAGAGACCCAGTACTTC
CASSFAGKETQYF
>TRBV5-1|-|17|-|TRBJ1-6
TGCGCCAGCAGCTTTTTGGGAGGCGACGCCTATAATTCACCCCTCCACTTT
CASSFLGGDAYNSPLHF
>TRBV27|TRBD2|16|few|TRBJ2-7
TGTGCCAGCAGTTTAACTTCCAGCGGGAGTCCCTACGAGCAGTACTTC
CASSLTSSGSPYEQYF
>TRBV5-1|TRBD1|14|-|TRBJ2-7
TGCGCCGGCCGGGGACGGACAGGGCAATACGAGCAGTACTTC
CAGRGRTGQYEQYF
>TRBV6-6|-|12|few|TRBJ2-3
TGTGCCACCGGGACCCCAGGAGATACGCAGTATTTT
CATGTPGDTQYF
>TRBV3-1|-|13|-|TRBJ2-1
TGTGCCAGCAGCCCTATAAGGGTAAATGAGCAGTTCTTC
CASSPIRVNEQFF
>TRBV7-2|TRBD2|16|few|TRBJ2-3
TGTGCCAGCAGCTCTCGACTAGCGGGAGGGCTTGATACGCAGTATTTT
CASSSRLAGGLDTQYF
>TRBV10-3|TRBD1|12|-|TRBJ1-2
TGTGCCATCAGTGAAGGGGGCTGGGGCTACACCTTC
CAISEGGWGYTF
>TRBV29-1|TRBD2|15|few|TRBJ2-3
TGCAGCGTTGGAATCCGGGAGGGTAGCACAGATACGCAGTATTTT
CSVGIREGSTDTQYF
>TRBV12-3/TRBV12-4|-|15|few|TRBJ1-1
TGTGCCAGCAGTCAGCCTGGACTTCCGAACACTGAAGCTTTCTTT
CASSQPGLPNTEAFF
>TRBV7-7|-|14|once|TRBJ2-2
TGTGCCAGCGGAGGGGACAGGAACACCGGGGAGCTGTTTTTT
CASGGDRNTGELFF
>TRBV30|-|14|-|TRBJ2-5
TGTGCCTGGAGTAGAGGGCATAGTGGAGAGACCCAGTACTTC
CAWSRGHSGETQYF
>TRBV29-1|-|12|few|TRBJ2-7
TGCAGCGTGACCATGCTGTTCTACGAGCAGTACTTC
CSVTMLFYEQYF
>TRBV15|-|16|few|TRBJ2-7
TGTGCCACCAGCACCTCCCCCCCGGGCCGAAACTACGAGCAGTACTTC
CATSTSPPGRNYEQYF
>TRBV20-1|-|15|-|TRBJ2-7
TGCAGTGCTAGAGATGGTGCGCGTTTTCACTACGAGCAGTACTTC
CSARDGARFHYEQYF
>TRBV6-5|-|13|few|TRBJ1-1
TGTGCCAGCAGCAGGACAGTGAACACTGAAGCTTTCTTT
CASSRTVNTEAFF
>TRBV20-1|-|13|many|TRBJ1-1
TGCAGTGCTACAGGACTCGCGAACACTGAAGCTTTCTTT
CSATGLANTEAFF